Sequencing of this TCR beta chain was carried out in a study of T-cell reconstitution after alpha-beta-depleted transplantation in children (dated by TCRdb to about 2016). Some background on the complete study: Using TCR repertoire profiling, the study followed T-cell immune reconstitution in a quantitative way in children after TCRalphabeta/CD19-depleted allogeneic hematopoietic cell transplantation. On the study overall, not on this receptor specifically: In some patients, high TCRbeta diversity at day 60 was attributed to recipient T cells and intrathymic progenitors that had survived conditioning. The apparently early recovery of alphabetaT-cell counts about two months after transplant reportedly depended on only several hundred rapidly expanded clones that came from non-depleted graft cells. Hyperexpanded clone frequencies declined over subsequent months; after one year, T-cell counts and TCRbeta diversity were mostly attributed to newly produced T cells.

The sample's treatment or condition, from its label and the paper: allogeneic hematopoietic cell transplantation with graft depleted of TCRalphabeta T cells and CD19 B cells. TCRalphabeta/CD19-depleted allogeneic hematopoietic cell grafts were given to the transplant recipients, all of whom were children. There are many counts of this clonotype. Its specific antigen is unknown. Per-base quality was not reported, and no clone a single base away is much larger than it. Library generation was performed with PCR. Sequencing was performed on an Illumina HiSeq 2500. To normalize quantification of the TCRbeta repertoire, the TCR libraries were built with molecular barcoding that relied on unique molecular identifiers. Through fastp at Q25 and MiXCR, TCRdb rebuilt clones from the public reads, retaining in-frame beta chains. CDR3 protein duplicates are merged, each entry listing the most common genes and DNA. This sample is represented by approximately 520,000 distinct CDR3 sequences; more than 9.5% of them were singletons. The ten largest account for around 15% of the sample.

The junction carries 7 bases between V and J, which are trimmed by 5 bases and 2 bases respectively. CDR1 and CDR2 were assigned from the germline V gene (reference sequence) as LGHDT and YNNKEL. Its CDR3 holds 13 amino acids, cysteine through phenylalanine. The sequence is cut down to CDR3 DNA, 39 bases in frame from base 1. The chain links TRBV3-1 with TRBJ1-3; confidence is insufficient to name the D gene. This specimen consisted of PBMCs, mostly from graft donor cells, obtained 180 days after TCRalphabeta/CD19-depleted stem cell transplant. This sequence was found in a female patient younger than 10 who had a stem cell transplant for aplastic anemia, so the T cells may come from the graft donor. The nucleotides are TGTGCCAGCAGCGCGCATACTGGAAACACCATATATTTT. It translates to CASSAHTGNTIYF. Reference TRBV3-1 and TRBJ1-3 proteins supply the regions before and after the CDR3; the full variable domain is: DTAVSQTPKYLVTQMGNDKSIKCEQNLGHDTMYWYKQDSKKFLKIMFSYNNKELIINETVPNRFSPKSPDKAHLNLHINSLELGDSAVYFCASSAHTGNTIYFGEGSWLTVV.